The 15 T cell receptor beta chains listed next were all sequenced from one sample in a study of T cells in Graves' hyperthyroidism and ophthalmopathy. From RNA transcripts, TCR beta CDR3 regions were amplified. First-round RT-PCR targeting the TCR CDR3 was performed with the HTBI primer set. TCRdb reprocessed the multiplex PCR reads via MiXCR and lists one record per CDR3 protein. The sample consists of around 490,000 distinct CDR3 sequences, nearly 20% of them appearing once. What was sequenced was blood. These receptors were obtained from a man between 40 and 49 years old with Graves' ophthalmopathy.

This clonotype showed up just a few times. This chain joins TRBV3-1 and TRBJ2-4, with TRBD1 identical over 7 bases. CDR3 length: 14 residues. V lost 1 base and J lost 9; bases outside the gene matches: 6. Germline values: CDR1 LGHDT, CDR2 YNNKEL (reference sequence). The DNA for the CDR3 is TGTGCCAGCAGCCAAGCAGGGGGTAAGGTCATTCAGTACTTC. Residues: CASSQAGGKVIQYF. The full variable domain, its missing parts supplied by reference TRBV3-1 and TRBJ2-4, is DTAVSQTPKYLVTQMGNDKSIKCEQNLGHDTMYWYKQDSKKFLKIMFSYNNKELIINETVPNRFSPKSPDKAHLNLHINSLELGDSAVYFCASSQAGGKVIQYFGAGTRLSVL.

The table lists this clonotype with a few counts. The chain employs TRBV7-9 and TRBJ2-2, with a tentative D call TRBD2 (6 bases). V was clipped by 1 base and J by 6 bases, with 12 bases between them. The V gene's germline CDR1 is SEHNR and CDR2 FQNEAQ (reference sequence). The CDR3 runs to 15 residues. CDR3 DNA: TGTGCCAGCAGCTTAGATCTTCGGGGGTCCGGGGAGCTGTTTTTT. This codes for CASSLDLRGSGELFF.

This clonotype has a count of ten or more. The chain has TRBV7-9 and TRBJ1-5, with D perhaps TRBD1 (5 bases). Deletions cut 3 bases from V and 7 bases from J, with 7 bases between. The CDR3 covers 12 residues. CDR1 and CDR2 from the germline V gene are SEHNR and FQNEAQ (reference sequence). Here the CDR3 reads CASSLTEQPQHF. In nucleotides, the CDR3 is TGTGCCAGCAGCTTGACAGAACAGCCCCAGCATTTT.

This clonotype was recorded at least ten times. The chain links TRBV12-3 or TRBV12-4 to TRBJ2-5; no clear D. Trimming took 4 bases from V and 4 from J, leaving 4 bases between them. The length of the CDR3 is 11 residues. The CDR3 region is CASSSTETQYF. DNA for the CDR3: TGTGCCAGCAGTTCCACAGAGACCCAGTACTTC.

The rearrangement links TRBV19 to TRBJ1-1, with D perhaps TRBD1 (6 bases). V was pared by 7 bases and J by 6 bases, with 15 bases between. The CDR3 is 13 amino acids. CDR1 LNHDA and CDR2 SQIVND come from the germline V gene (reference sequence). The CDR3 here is CASNSRGESEAFF. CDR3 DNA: TGTGCCAGTAATAGCAGGGGAGAATCTGAAGCTTTCTTT.

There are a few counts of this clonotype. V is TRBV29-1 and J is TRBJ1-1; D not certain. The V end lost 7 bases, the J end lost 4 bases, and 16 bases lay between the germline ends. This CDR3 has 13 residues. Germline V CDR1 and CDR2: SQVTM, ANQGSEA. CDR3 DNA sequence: TGCAGCGCGCCAACCTCGGCGGGCACTGAAGCTTTCTTT. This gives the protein CSAPTSAGTEAFF.

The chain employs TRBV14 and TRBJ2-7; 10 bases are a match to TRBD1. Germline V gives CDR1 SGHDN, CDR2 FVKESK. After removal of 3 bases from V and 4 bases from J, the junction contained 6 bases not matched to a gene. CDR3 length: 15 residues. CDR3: CASSHHRGQGYEQYF. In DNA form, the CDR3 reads TGTGCCAGCAGCCATCACCGGGGACAGGGGTACGAGCAGTACTTC. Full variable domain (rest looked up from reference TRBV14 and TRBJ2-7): EAGVTQFPSHSVIEKGQTVTLRCDPISGHDNLYWYRRVMGKEIKFLLHFVKESKQDESGMPNNRFLAERTGGTYSTLKVQPAELEDSGVYFCASSHHRGQGYEQYFGPGTRLTVT.

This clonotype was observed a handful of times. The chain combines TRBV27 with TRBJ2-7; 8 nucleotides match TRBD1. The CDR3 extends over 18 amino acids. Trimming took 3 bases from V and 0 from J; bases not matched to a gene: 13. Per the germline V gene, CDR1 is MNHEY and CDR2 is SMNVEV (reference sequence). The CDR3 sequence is CASSFTTRGQWSSYEQYF. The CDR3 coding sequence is TGTGCCAGCAGTTTCACAACCAGGGGGCAATGGTCCTCCTACGAGCAGTACTTC.

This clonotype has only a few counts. CDR3 coding DNA: TGTGCCAGTAGCACTGCCGGGGTAGGTAGGACTGAAGCTTTCTTT. Protein sequence: CASSTAGVGRTEAFF. This chain uses TRBV19 with TRBJ1-1; no clear D gene. The germline gives CDR1 LNHDA, CDR2 SQIVND (reference sequence). V was trimmed by 6 bases and J by 5 bases, leaving 19 bases between them. This CDR3 region has 15 residues. Full variable domain (missing parts from reference TRBV19 and TRBJ1-1): DGGITQSPKYLFRKEGQNVTLSCEQNLNHDAMYWYRQDPGQGLRLIYYSQIVNDFQKGDIAEGYSVSREKKESFPLTVTSAQKNPTAFYLCASSTAGVGRTEAFFGQGTRLTVV.

CDR3 DNA: TGCGCCAGCAGCTTGAAGTCGGTAAGCTCCTACGAGCAGTACTTC. As protein: CASSLKSVSSYEQYF. The chain has TRBV5-1 and TRBJ2-7; D unclear. The CDR3 is 15 residues long. V lost 1 base and J lost 0, with 11 bases in between. Germline V CDR1 and CDR2: SGHRS, YFSETQ.

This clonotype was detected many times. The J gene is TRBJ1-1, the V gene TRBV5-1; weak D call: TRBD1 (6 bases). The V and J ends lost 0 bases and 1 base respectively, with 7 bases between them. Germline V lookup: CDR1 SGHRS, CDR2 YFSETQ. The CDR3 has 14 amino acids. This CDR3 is CASSLAGQNTEAFF. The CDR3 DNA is TGCGCCAGCAGCTTGGCGGGACAGAACACTGAAGCTTTCTTT.

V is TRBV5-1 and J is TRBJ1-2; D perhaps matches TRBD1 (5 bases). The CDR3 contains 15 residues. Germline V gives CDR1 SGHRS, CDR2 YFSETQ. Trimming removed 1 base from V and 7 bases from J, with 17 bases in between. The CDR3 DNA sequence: TGCGCCAGCAGCTTGCAGGGCAGGGATATTGGTGGCTACACCTTC. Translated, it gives CASSLQGRDIGGYTF.

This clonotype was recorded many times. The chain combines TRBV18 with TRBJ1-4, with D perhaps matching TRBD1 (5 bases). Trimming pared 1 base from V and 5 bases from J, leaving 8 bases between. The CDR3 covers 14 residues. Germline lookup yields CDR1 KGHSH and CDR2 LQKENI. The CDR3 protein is CASSPRDQNEKLFF. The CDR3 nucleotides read TGTGCCAGCTCACCACGGGACCAAAATGAAAAACTGTTTTTT.

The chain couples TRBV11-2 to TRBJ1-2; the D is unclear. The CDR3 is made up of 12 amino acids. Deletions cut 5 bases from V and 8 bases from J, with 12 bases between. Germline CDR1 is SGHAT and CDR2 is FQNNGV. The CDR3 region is CASSRQTGGYTF. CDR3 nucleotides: TGTGCCAGCAGCCGCCAGACCGGGGGCTACACCTTC.

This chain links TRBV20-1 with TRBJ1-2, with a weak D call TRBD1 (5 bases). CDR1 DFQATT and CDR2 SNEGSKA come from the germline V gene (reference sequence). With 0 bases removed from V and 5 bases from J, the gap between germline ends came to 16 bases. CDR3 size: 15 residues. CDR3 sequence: CSARDMGVPGYGYTF. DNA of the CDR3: TGCAGTGCTAGAGATATGGGGGTCCCTGGGTATGGCTACACCTTC.